These T cell receptor beta chains were read from a single sample in a study of T cell responses to AZD1222 COVID-19 vaccine. Only in-frame clones appear in the TCRdb table, and some are missing; sequencing was by immunoSEQ multiplex PCR. Of approximately 110,000 clones in the sample, around 90% were seen once. The sequences come from peripheral blood, collected on day 0 of AZD1222 vaccination. The receptors originated from an adult in good health. Both conserved end residues are part of each CDR3. D genes are given only for firm matches. Not all rows give a size; the values are once, few, many and, for expanded clones, a class.

d_gene: -
abundance: -
j_gene: TRBJ1-5
v_gene: TRBV6-1
CDR3nt: TGTGCCAGCAGTGAATGGGGAGGCCAGCCCCAGCATTTT
CDR3aa: CASSEWGGQPQHF

d_gene: TRBD2
abundance: -
j_gene: TRBJ2-7
v_gene: TRBV2
CDR3nt: TGTGCCAGCGGGCTCGGACTAGCGGGGGGAATATCCTACGAGCAGTACTTC
CDR3aa: CASGLGLAGGISYEQYF

d_gene: -
abundance: -
j_gene: TRBJ2-6
v_gene: TRBV30
CDR3nt: TGTGCCTCTGACAGGTCTTCAACGGCGGGGGCCAACGTCCTGACTTTC
CDR3aa: CASDRSSTAGANVLTF

d_gene: -
abundance: -
j_gene: TRBJ1-4
v_gene: TRBV19
CDR3nt: TGTGCCAGTAGTCCCCGACACGGGTTCTCGACTAATGAAAAACTGTTTTTT
CDR3aa: CASSPRHGFSTNEKLFF

d_gene: TRBD1
abundance: -
j_gene: TRBJ1-4
v_gene: TRBV28
CDR3nt: TGTGCCAGCAGTGGACAGGGAGGAAGGGAAAAACTGTTTTTT
CDR3aa: CASSGQGGREKLFF

d_gene: -
abundance: -
j_gene: TRBJ1-2
v_gene: TRBV30
CDR3nt: TGTGCCTGGAGGAAACAGGGAGAGGGCTATGGCTACACCTTC
CDR3aa: CAWRKQGEGYGYTF

d_gene: -
abundance: -
j_gene: TRBJ2-3
v_gene: TRBV13
CDR3nt: TGTGCCAGCAGCTTGGTGGGGCGCAGCACAGATACGCAGTATTTT
CDR3aa: CASSLVGRSTDTQYF

d_gene: -
abundance: -
j_gene: TRBJ1-6
v_gene: TRBV6-5
CDR3nt: TGTGCCAGCAGCCTATACAATTCACCCCTCCACTTT
CDR3aa: CASSLYNSPLHF

d_gene: -
abundance: -
j_gene: TRBJ2-3
v_gene: TRBV19
CDR3nt: TGTGCCAGTACAGGCCGGACGCCCGGGGGTGCAGATACGCAGTATTTT
CDR3aa: CASTGRTPGGADTQYF

d_gene: -
abundance: -
j_gene: TRBJ1-5
v_gene: TRBV5-5
CDR3nt: TGTGCCAGCAGCCAGATTTATAGCAATCAGCCCCAGCATTTT
CDR3aa: CASSQIYSNQPQHF

d_gene: -
abundance: -
j_gene: TRBJ1-1
v_gene: TRBV18
CDR3nt: TGTGCCAGCTCACCACTACAGGAGATGAACACTGAAGCTTTCTTT
CDR3aa: CASSPLQEMNTEAFF

d_gene: -
abundance: -
j_gene: TRBJ2-2
v_gene: TRBV28
CDR3nt: TGTGCCAGCAGTTTATTTAGGGACACCGGGGAGCTGTTTTTT
CDR3aa: CASSLFRDTGELFF

d_gene: -
abundance: -
j_gene: TRBJ2-7
v_gene: TRBV12-3/TRBV12-4
CDR3nt: TGTGCCAGCAGTTTCGGGACCTACGAGCAGTACTTC
CDR3aa: CASSFGTYEQYF

d_gene: TRBD1
abundance: few
j_gene: TRBJ2-7
v_gene: TRBV28
CDR3nt: TGTGCCAGCACCGACCCGACAGGGGGCAACTACGAGCAGTACTTC
CDR3aa: CASTDPTGGNYEQYF

d_gene: TRBD1
abundance: medium-sized
j_gene: TRBJ2-7
v_gene: TRBV4-2
CDR3nt: TGTGCCAGCAGCCAAGGGGAGACAGGGGGCTACGAGCAGTACTTC
CDR3aa: CASSQGETGGYEQYF

d_gene: -
abundance: -
j_gene: TRBJ1-1
v_gene: TRBV2
CDR3nt: TGTGCCAGCAGCCCAACCTGGGACACCTTGAACACTGAAGCTTTCTTT
CDR3aa: CASSPTWDTLNTEAFF

d_gene: TRBD2
abundance: -
j_gene: TRBJ2-7
v_gene: TRBV5-1
CDR3nt: TGCGCCAGCAGCTTGAATTCCGGGACTAGCGGACCCAACGAGCAGTACTTC
CDR3aa: CASSLNSGTSGPNEQYF

d_gene: -
abundance: -
j_gene: TRBJ2-7
v_gene: TRBV6-6
CDR3nt: TGTGCCAGCAGTTACGGACCAGGGTACGAGCAGTACTTC
CDR3aa: CASSYGPGYEQYF

d_gene: -
abundance: -
j_gene: TRBJ1-5
v_gene: TRBV6-5
CDR3nt: TGTGCCAGCAGTTCGGGACGGGGCAATCAGCCCCAGCATTTT
CDR3aa: CASSSGRGNQPQHF

d_gene: TRBD1
abundance: once
j_gene: TRBJ1-5
v_gene: TRBV25-1
CDR3nt: TGTGCCAGCAGTGAGGACAGGGGGCTAGTCAATCAGCCCCAGCATTTT
CDR3aa: CASSEDRGLVNQPQHF

d_gene: TRBD1
abundance: -
j_gene: TRBJ2-1
v_gene: TRBV29-1
CDR3nt: TGCAGCTGCACAGGGGGCAATGAGCAGTTCTTC
CDR3aa: CSCTGGNEQFF

d_gene: -
abundance: -
j_gene: TRBJ2-2
v_gene: TRBV4-3
CDR3nt: TGCGCCAGCAGCCAAGATGAGGGTCCGAACACCGGGGAGCTGTTTTTT
CDR3aa: CASSQDEGPNTGELFF

d_gene: TRBD1
abundance: -
j_gene: TRBJ2-1
v_gene: TRBV7-7
CDR3nt: TGTGCCAGCAGCAAAGACAGGGAAGGGTACAATGAGCAGTTCTTC
CDR3aa: CASSKDREGYNEQFF

d_gene: -
abundance: once
j_gene: TRBJ2-1
v_gene: TRBV29-1
CDR3nt: TGCAGCGTTGAAGGGTCAGGAGGGGGCGATGAGCAGTTCTTC
CDR3aa: CSVEGSGGGDEQFF

d_gene: TRBD1
abundance: once
j_gene: TRBJ2-2
v_gene: TRBV4-1
CDR3nt: TGCGCCAGCAGCCATGACAGGGGGAAGTTTTCCGGGGAGCTGTTTTTT
CDR3aa: CASSHDRGKFSGELFF

d_gene: -
abundance: -
j_gene: TRBJ2-6
v_gene: TRBV24-1
CDR3nt: TGTGCCACCAGTGATTCAGGGGCTGGGGCCAACGTCCTGACTTTC
CDR3aa: CATSDSGAGANVLTF

d_gene: TRBD1
abundance: once
j_gene: TRBJ1-5
v_gene: TRBV7-2
CDR3nt: TGTGCCAGCAGCTGGACAGGTGCCCATCAGCCCCAGCATTTT
CDR3aa: CASSWTGAHQPQHF

d_gene: -
abundance: -
j_gene: TRBJ2-7
v_gene: TRBV11-2
CDR3nt: TGTGCCAGCAGCTTAGATTCAGTCCCGAGCTCCTACGAGCAGTACTTC
CDR3aa: CASSLDSVPSSYEQYF

d_gene: -
abundance: -
j_gene: TRBJ1-1
v_gene: TRBV30
CDR3nt: TGTGCCTGGAGGCGGGGGCCTGGGAACACTGAAGCTTTCTTT
CDR3aa: CAWRRGPGNTEAFF

d_gene: -
abundance: -
j_gene: TRBJ2-7
v_gene: TRBV7-9
CDR3nt: TGTGCCAGCAGCCACCAGAAAGTGACAGTCTCCTACGAGCAGTACTTC
CDR3aa: CASSHQKVTVSYEQYF

d_gene: -
abundance: -
j_gene: TRBJ2-6
v_gene: TRBV14
CDR3nt: TGTGCCAGCAGCCAACCCGGGACGACGTCTGGGGCCAACGTCCTGACTTTC
CDR3aa: CASSQPGTTSGANVLTF